This T cell receptor beta chain was identified during a study of cytotoxic CD8 clonotypes in ibrutinib-treated CLL (dated by TCRdb to the early 2020s). For context, the study as a whole: In this cohort, some 16 patients were treatment-naive and ten to twelve were relapsed/refractory, while some 18 had unmutated IGHV. Partial responses were observed in about 24 patients and complete responses in 2; after a median follow-up of roughly 72 months, remission was maintained in approximately 14 patients and progression was observed in about twelve. The response samples were drawn at a median of 12 months into treatment, with a range of roughly 6 to 40 months. On average, each sample had approximately 250,000 productive templates and more than 75,000 productive rearrangements. Of the roughly 86 participants in the trial, roughly 26 had longitudinal samples available. Cryopreserved peripheral blood mononuclear cells were obtained prior to treatment, at the time of response, and at either disease progression or sustained remission. Every remission and progressive disease sample was obtained while ibrutinib was still being received by the patients.

The time point label corresponds to: around 25 months on ibrutinib. For TCR beta library preparation, approximately 2.2 micrograms of genomic DNA were isolated from cryopreserved PBMCs. Longitudinal blood samples from CLL patients receiving ibrutinib monotherapy were subjected to high-throughput TCR beta sequencing. The patients took part in an open-label, single-center phase 2 trial of ibrutinib monotherapy. On a MiSeq, deep resolution sequencing aimed for a depth between 1 in 1 million and 1 in 200,000 T cells, with each clonotype covered about 9.2x on average. TCR beta libraries were generated with the immunoSEQ hsTCRB Kit. In the original analysis: The data were analyzed with ImmunoSEQ Analyzer and ImmunoSEQ Data Assistant, and V, D and J gene assignments followed IMGT definitions. Clonality, which ranges from 0 to 1, was calculated as one minus the normalized Shannon entropy of productive rearrangement frequencies. Public clonotype analysis was restricted to overrepresented clonotypes comprising at least 0.05% of each patient's repertoire. Repertoires from thirteen age-matched healthy donors in immuneACCESS were used as clonality controls. The table was pulled from immuneACCESS by TCRdb, which kept in-frame rearrangements only. Such tables lose some clones; where checked, under half of the loss comes from unresolved V genes, and the rest has no known cause. V, J and clone size reflect that table, while D and trimming were determined from the DNA. For this sample there are 40,000 to 55,000 clones; around four fifths appear just once. The ten largest clones add up to around 21% of the sample.

This clone was observed once. It lacks a known antigen. Qualities for individual bases were not recorded, and no much larger clone is one base off. The germline V gene supplies CDR1 LGHNT and CDR2 FRNRAP. Compared with germline, V lacks 5 bases and J lacks 5 bases; bases without a gene match: 10. From its cysteine to its phenylalanine, the CDR3 spans 16 amino acids. Only CDR3 DNA remains: 48 bases, in frame from the first base. Overall study outcomes, separate from this receptor: Public clonotypes were rare and either shrank or stayed stable during treatment, and the rise in clonality at ibrutinib response reflected expansion of private clonotypes. An increase in clonality was observed at ibrutinib response, with clonality remaining stable during sustained remission and falling back toward baseline at progression. Lymph node repertoires were not examined, and the timing of sampling was not matched between patients in sustained remission and those whose disease progressed. At baseline, clonality was higher than in age-matched healthy donors and showed a strong correlation with circulating CD8+ T-cell counts.

This clonotype was obtained from a human donor with chronic lymphocytic leukemia. The rearranged chain carries TRBV12-5 and TRBJ2-5, and TRBD2 aligns with 11 junction nucleotides. Material: PBMCs, obtained after 24 months of ibrutinib treatment. The CDR3 corresponds to CASGPGTSGAGETQYF. The sequence in DNA is TGTGCTAGTGGTCCGGGGACTAGCGGAGCGGGGGAGACCCAGTACTTC.